The TCR beta chain under discussion was sequenced for a study of cytomegalovirus exposure and HLA in healthy donors. General study results and limits: A reported reduction in N-insertions relative to the roughly 700-donor mean was seen in an Asian-associated ancestry cluster in a later analysis. Reports described diagnosis of cytomegalovirus status by the classifier as highly specific and sensitive. It was reported that TCR beta sequences correctly inferred the HLA-A and HLA-B alleles for most subjects.

A note on this clone: Its specificity is not known.

The V end lost 1 base, the J end lost 2 bases, and 21 bases lay between the germline ends. CDR3 length: 18 amino acids. CDR1 SGDLS and CDR2 YYNGEE come from the germline V gene. Researchers ran the PCR with 60 Vbeta and 13 Jbeta primers. Using immunoSEQ multiplex PCR, the repertoire was profiled, and TCRdb retains in-frame clones only, with some absent. Among a few hundred thousand clones listed, about 87% were seen once. The sequence was collected from a woman younger than 35 in good health and CMV-seronegative. The chain carries TRBV9 and TRBJ1-2, with no clear D. The material sequenced was PBMCs. DNA for the CDR3: TGTGCCAGCAGCGTATGGGCGTCGGGAACAGACGACAACTATGGCTACACCTTC. It encodes CASSVWASGTDDNYGYTF.